This passage covers 19 T cell receptor beta chains from one sample sequenced in a study of blood T cell repertoires in COVID-19. Clones were sequenced by immunoSEQ multiplex PCR, and TCRdb holds only the in-frame ones, with some missing. This sample has tens of thousands of clones; 85% to 90% occur once, and the top ten carry roughly 13%. The sequenced material came from peripheral blood. The receptors were gathered from an elderly man with acute or convalescent COVID-19.

The J gene is TRBJ1-3, the V gene TRBV9, with D maybe TRBD1 (6 bases). Trimming cost V 3 bases and J 3 bases, with 16 bases left between them. The CDR3 is made up of 16 amino acids. The germline V gene has CDR1 SGDLS and CDR2 YYNGEE. The CDR3 is CASSGVMTGVGNTIYF. DNA of the CDR3: TGTGCCAGCAGCGGAGTTATGACAGGCGTTGGAAACACCATATATTTT.

V gene TRBV3-1 (or the pseudogene TRBV3-2) combines with J gene TRBJ2-2; 7 nucleotides align to TRBD2. Germline-derived CDR1 and CDR2 are LGHDT and YNNKEL (reference sequence). This CDR3 region has 16 residues. J gave up 5 bases and V 4 bases, and 10 bases lay outside the gene matches. CDR3 bases: TGTGCCAGCAGCCTAAGCGGGGCCCGAGGTACCGGGGAGCTGTTTTTT. This codes for CASSLSGARGTGELFF.

This clone occurred once. The chain recombines TRBV6-5 with TRBJ2-2; 10 bases align to TRBD1. This CDR3 region has 14 residues. CDR1 MNHEY and CDR2 SVGAGI come from the germline V gene. With V trimmed by 8 bases and J by 5 bases, 5 bases remained unmatched. The CDR3 sequence: CASLRDRGTGELFF. The CDR3 DNA follows: TGTGCCAGCCTAAGGGACAGGGGTACCGGGGAGCTGTTTTTT.

The J gene is TRBJ2-7, the V gene TRBV7-9; D not resolved. V lost 2 bases and J 6 bases, leaving 8 bases between the germline ends. The CDR3 runs 12 residues. Germline lookup yields CDR1 SEHNR and CDR2 FQNEAQ (reference sequence). CDR3 in DNA: TGTGCCAGCAGCTTACCTAAGTCCGAGCAGTACTTC. Translated: CASSLPKSEQYF. Full variable domain (remainder filled in from reference TRBV7-9 and TRBJ2-7): DTGVSQNPRHKITKRGQNVTFRCDPISEHNRLYWYRQTLGQGPEFLTYFQNEAQLEKSRLLSDRFSAERPKGSFSTLEIQRTEQGDSAMYLCASSLPKSEQYFGPGTRLTVT.

The chain uses TRBV2 and TRBJ1-1, with 9 positions matching TRBD1. The CDR3 totals 15 residues. The V gene end was trimmed by 6 bases and the J gene end by 1 base; junction bases not matched to a gene: 6. The V gene's germline CDR1 is SNHLY and CDR2 FYNNEI. CDR3 residues: CASREDRGANTEAFF. CDR3 coding DNA: TGTGCCAGCAGAGAGGACAGGGGCGCGAACACTGAAGCTTTCTTT.

The chain employs TRBV29-1 and TRBJ2-3; 8 bases line up with TRBD2. Trimming took 8 bases from V and 6 from J; bases not matched to a gene: 22. The CDR3 consists of 17 residues. Germline CDR1 is SQVTM and CDR2 is ANQGSEA. The DNA of the CDR3 is TGCAGCCTCTCAGGGTTCCGGGGAGCGGGGGAGGTGGATACGCAGTATTTT. Translation gives CSLSGFRGAGEVDTQYF.

This clone was recorded only once. This chain joins TRBV24-1 and TRBJ2-5; D not certain. The V end lost 4 bases, the J end lost 2 bases, and 13 bases lay between the germline ends. Germline CDR1 reads KGHDR; CDR2 reads SFDVKD. This CDR3 is built from 15 residues. CDR3 bases: TGTGCCACCAGTGACCCCGCCGAGCTACAAGAGACCCAGTACTTC. Its translation is CATSDPAELQETQYF.

This clone was detected once. CDR3 DNA sequence: TGTGCCAGCAGCCCCCCGGGGGCAGATACGCAGTATTTT. Protein product: CASSPPGADTQYF. The J gene is TRBJ2-3, the V gene TRBV7-6, with D perhaps TRBD2 (6 bases). Germline V gene sequence: CDR1 SGHVS, CDR2 FNYEAQ. Trimming removed 5 bases at V and 4 bases at J, with 10 bases between. This CDR3 has 13 residues.

The chain employs TRBV7-9 and TRBJ1-1; TRBD1 matches 9 bases. The CDR3 sequence is 15 residues long. Germline loops: CDR1 SEHNR, CDR2 FQNEAQ (reference sequence). The J segment lost 3 bases and the V segment lost 5 bases, leaving 7 bases of the junction unmatched. The CDR3 loop is CASSTQGQGYTEAFF. The CDR3 nucleotides read TGTGCCAGCAGCACCCAAGGACAGGGGTACACTGAAGCTTTCTTT.

V is TRBV30 and J is TRBJ1-2; tentatively, D is TRBD1 (6 bases). Germline lookup yields CDR1 GTSNPN and CDR2 SVGIG (reference sequence). V lost 5 bases and J 4 bases, leaving 17 bases between the germline ends. This CDR3 comprises 14 residues. CDR3 nucleotides: TGTGCCTGGGGAACAGGGACACCGCCCTATGGCTACACCTTC. Protein sequence: CAWGTGTPPYGYTF.

This rearrangement joins TRBV27 to TRBJ2-2; no clear D. The CDR3 contains 15 residues. The germline V gene encodes CDR1 MNHEY and CDR2 SMNVEV (reference sequence). The V end lost 6 bases, the J end lost 0 bases, and 11 bases lay between the germline ends. The CDR3 protein is CASRPAGANTGELFF. CDR3 nucleotides: TGTGCCAGCAGACCCGCCGGAGCGAACACCGGGGAGCTGTTTTTT.

CDR3: CASSDTAHAGNYGYTF. Here the CDR3 DNA reads TGCGCCAGCAGTGACACCGCGCACGCTGGTAACTATGGCTACACCTTC. The rearrangement links TRBV10-2 to TRBJ1-2; D gene uncertain. This CDR3 has 16 amino acids. Germline loops: CDR1 WSHSY, CDR2 SAAADI. Trimming removed 3 bases at V and 1 base at J, with 15 bases between.

The J gene is TRBJ1-2, the V gene TRBV27; D may be TRBD1 (5 bases). CDR3 size: 12 residues. The V end lost 6 bases, the J end lost 8 bases, and 13 bases lay between the germline ends. The germline CDR1 and CDR2 sequences are MNHEY and SMNVEV (reference sequence). CDR3 loop: CASSYDRRGYTF. DNA for the CDR3: TGTGCCAGCAGCTATGACAGAAGGGGCTACACCTTC.

The chain uses TRBV6-5 and TRBJ1-2; D is uncertain. Germline V gene lookup returns CDR1 MNHEY and CDR2 SVGAGI. The CDR3 length is 14 residues. The ends were cut back, 7 bases at V and 4 bases at J, with 16 bases in the middle. The CDR3 DNA sequence: TGTGCCAGCACAAAACAAATGGGAGGCTATGGCTACACCTTC. Translated: CASTKQMGGYGYTF.

The chain combines TRBV5-1 with TRBJ2-7; 7 nucleotides agree with TRBD2. The ends lost 0 bases at V and 5 bases at J; junction bases unmatched: 8. This CDR3 contains 15 residues. In germline, CDR1 is SGHRS, CDR2 YFSETQ. CDR3 region: CASSLEGTIGDEQYF. CDR3 nucleotides: TGCGCCAGCAGCTTGGAAGGGACTATAGGGGACGAGCAGTACTTC.

The chain is built from TRBV7-8 and TRBJ1-6; 7 positions agree with TRBD1. With V trimmed by 1 base and J by 5 bases, 8 bases remained unmatched. The CDR3 contains 17 residues. Germline V gene lookup returns CDR1 SGHVS and CDR2 FQNEAQ. CDR3 amino acids: CASSLVQGVLDNSPLHF. CDR3 DNA sequence: TGTGCCAGCAGCTTAGTGCAGGGGGTTTTGGATAATTCACCCCTCCACTTT.

CDR3: CASSSPAGDREGEQYF. The DNA of the CDR3 is TGTGCCAGCAGTTCCCCGGCGGGGGACAGGGAAGGCGAGCAGTACTTC. The J gene is TRBJ2-7, the V gene TRBV6-5; 9 nucleotides line up with TRBD1. Germline assignment: CDR1 MNHEY and CDR2 SVGAGI. CDR3 size: 16 residues. V dropped 4 bases and J dropped 6; count of bases not matched to a gene: 13.

This clone has a single count. This chain uses TRBV19 with TRBJ1-4; 7 nucleotides match TRBD1. The CDR3 runs to 14 residues. Germline V gene lookup returns CDR1 LNHDA and CDR2 SQIVND (reference sequence). Trimming took 3 bases from V and 8 from J; bases not matched to a gene: 6. CDR3 DNA: TGTGCCAGTAGTATGGGACAGCCATGGGAAAAACTGTTTTTT. This encodes CASSMGQPWEKLFF.

The table lists this clone with a count of one. This chain joins TRBV5-1 and TRBJ2-6, with TRBD1 identical over 12 bases. The CDR3 extends over 21 amino acids. Trimming at V came to 0 bases and at J to 3 bases, leaving 13 bases not matched to a gene. Per the germline V gene, CDR1 is SGHRS and CDR2 is YFSETQ. The CDR3 DNA follows: TGCGCCAGCAGCTTGGCCTCATTGGGGACAGGGGGCCTTGGTGGGGCCAACGTCCTGACTTTC. This codes for CASSLASLGTGGLGGANVLTF.